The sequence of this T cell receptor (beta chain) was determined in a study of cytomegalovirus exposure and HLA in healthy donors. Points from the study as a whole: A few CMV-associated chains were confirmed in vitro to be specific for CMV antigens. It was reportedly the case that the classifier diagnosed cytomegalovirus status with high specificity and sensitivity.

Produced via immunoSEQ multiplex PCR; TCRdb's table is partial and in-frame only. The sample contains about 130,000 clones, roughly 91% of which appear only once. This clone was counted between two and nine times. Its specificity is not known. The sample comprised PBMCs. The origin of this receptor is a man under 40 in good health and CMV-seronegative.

The CDR3 is CASSVKGAAGYTF. In DNA, the CDR3 is TGTGCCAGCAGTGTCAAGGGGGCGGCTGGCTACACCTTC. V and J are TRBV28 and TRBJ1-2; 7 bases agree with TRBD1. The germline gives CDR1 MDHEN, CDR2 SYDVKM. V trimming: 5 bases; J trimming: 7 bases; junction bases outside the gene matches: 7. The CDR3 has 13 amino acids.